Below are 3 T cell receptor beta chains sequenced from a single sample in a study of shared clonotypes between healthy human individuals. Data came from immunoSEQ multiplex PCR; TCRdb stores just in-frame clones and leaves some out. The top ten hold around 0.6% of the sample, which has over a million clones, approximately 80% seen once. The sequencing sample was made of memory CD4+ T cells from PBMCs. Subset here: CD45RA-negative fraction. The receptors shown here come from a young man in good health. Some clones in this sample may be carry-over from other donors' samples.

The rearrangement joins TRBV6-5 to TRBJ2-7; a weak D match, TRBD2 (5 bases). Germline V gene data show CDR1 as MNHEY and CDR2 as SVGAGI. The germline V and J ends were trimmed by 8 bases and 5 bases, with 16 bases remaining between them. The CDR3 contains 13 residues. For the CDR3, the DNA is TGTGCCAGCCTCGGGAAAGGACCCCACGAGCAGTACTTC. It codes for CASLGKGPHEQYF.

The CDR3 nucleotides read TGTGCCAGCAGCAAAGTCTTTCTAGGGGACATTCAGTACTTC. Amino acids: CASSKVFLGDIQYF. The genes are TRBV21-1 and TRBJ2-4; TRBD1 is the table's D call, not checked against the DNA. TRBV21-1 is assigned pseudogene status. This CDR3 is 14 amino acids long.

The chain combines TRBV15 with TRBJ2-1; D may match TRBD1 or TRBD2 (5 bases each). The V end was cut by 5 bases, the J end by 3 bases, with 11 bases between. The CDR3 covers 14 residues. Germline CDR1 reads LNHNV; CDR2 reads YYDKDF (reference sequence). The CDR3 region has the DNA TGTGCCACCAGCGAGGGACCGGGCTACAATGAGCAGTTCTTC. It specifies CATSEGPGYNEQFF.